This TCR beta chain was captured by sequencing in a study of T cells in localized non-small cell lung cancer. V shed 4 bases, J shed 0 bases, and the junction held 12 bases outside the gene matches. This CDR3 has 18 residues. Germline V gene lookup returns CDR1 SGDLS and CDR2 YYNGEE. Method: immunoSEQ multiplex PCR; TCRdb's copy keeps in-frame clones and lacks some. Among 5,500 to 6,500 clones listed, around 83% were seen once. Notes on the study in general: Analysis by sequencing included only one tumor region, so heterogeneity remains possible. The highest T cell clonality was in uninvolved adjacent lung, above tumor. A denser population of T cells in blood accompanied longer overall survival. For the top 100 tumor clones, a median roughly 53 also appeared in adjacent lung.

Concerning this clone itself: Its antigen is as yet unknown.

The V and J genes are TRBV9 and TRBJ2-2, with 7 bases identical to TRBD1. Sequences were derived from peripheral blood mononuclear cells, sampled before any cancer treatment. The sequence was collected from a female donor of 60 years or more with stage II lung adenocarcinoma. CDR3 nucleotides: TGTGCCAGCAGCTCTACCACCTACAGGGGCCCGAACACCGGGGAGCTGTTTTTT. This translates into CASSSTTYRGPNTGELFF.